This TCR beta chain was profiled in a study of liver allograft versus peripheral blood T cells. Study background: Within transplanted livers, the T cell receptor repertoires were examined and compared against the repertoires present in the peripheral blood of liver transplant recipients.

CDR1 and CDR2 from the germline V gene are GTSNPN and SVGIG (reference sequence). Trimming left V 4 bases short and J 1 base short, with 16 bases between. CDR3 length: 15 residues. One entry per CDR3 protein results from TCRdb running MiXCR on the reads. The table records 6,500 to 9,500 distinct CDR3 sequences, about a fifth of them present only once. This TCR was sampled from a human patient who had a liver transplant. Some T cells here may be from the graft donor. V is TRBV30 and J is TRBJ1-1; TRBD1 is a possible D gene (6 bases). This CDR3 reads CAWMLKDRQNTEAFF. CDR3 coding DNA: TGTGCCTGGATGTTAAAGGACAGACAGAACACTGAAGCTTTCTTT.